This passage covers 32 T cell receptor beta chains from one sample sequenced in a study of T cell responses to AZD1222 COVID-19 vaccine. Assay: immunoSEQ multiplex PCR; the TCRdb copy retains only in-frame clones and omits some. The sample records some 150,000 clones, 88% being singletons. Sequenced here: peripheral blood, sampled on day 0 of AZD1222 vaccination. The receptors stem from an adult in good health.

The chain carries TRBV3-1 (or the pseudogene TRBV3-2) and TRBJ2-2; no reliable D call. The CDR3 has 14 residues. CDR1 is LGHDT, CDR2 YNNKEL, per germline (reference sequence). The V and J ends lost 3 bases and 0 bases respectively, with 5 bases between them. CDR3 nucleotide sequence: TGTGCCAGCAGCCAGGGGACGAACACCGGGGAGCTGTTTTTT. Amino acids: CASSQGTNTGELFF.

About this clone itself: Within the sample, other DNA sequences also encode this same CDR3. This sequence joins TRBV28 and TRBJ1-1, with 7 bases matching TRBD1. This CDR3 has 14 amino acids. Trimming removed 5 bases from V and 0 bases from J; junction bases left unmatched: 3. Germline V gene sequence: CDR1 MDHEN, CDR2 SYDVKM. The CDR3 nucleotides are TGTGCCAGCAGTCTGACAGGGATGAACACTGAAGCTTTCTTT. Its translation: CASSLTGMNTEAFF.

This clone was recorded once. The CDR3 loop reads CASSHLGQGVTGELFF. The CDR3 DNA is TGTGCCAGCAGCCACCTGGGACAGGGGGTCACCGGGGAGCTGTTTTTT. The chain links TRBV3-1 (or the pseudogene TRBV3-2) to TRBJ2-2; 11 positions match TRBD1. This CDR3 is 16 amino acids long. Germline V lookup: CDR1 LGHDT, CDR2 YNNKEL (reference sequence). V lost 3 bases to trimming and J lost 4 bases; unmatched junction nucleotides: 4.

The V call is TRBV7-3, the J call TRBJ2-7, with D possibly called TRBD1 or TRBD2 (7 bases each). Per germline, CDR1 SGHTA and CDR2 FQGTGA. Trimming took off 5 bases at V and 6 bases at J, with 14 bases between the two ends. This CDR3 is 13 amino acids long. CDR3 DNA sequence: TGTGCCAGCAGCACAGACAGGGAGGGCGAGCAGTACTTC. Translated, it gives CASSTDREGEQYF. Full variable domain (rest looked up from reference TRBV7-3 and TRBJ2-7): GAGVSQTPSNKVTEKGKYVELRCDPISGHTALYWYRQSLGQGPEFLIYFQGTGAADDSGLPNDRFFAVRPEGSVSTLKIQRTERGDSAVYLCASSTDREGEQYFGPGTRLTVT.

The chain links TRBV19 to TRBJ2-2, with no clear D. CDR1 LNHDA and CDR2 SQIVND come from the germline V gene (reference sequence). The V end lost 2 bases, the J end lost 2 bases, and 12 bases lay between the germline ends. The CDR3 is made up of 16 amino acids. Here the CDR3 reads CASSIPGGFNTGELFF. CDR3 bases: TGTGCCAGTAGTATACCCGGTGGCTTCAACACCGGGGAGCTGTTTTTT.

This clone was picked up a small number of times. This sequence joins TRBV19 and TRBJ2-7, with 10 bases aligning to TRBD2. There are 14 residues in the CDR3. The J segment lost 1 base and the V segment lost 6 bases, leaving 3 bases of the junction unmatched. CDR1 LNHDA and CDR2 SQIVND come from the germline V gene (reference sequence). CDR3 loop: CASSLAGDSYEQYF. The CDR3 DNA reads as TGTGCCAGTAGCCTAGCGGGGGATTCCTACGAGCAGTACTTC.

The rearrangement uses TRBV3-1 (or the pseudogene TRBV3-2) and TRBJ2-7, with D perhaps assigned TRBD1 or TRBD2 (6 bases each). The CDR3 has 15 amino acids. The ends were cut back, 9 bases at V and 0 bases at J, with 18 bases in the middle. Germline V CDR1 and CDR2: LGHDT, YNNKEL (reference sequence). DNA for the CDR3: TGTGCCAGTCCGGAGGGGGTCAGGGACTCCTACGAGCAGTACTTC. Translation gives CASPEGVRDSYEQYF.

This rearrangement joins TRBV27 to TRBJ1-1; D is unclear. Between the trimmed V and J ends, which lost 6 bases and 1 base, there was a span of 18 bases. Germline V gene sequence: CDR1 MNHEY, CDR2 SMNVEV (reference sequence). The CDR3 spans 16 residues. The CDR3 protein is CASSQSTGFANTEAFF. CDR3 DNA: TGTGCCAGCAGCCAGAGCACTGGTTTCGCGAACACTGAAGCTTTCTTT.

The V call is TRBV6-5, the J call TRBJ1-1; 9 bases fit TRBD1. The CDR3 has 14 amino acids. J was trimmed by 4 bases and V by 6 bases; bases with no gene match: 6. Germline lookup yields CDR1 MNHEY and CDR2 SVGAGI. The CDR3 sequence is CASRVDRGGTEAFF. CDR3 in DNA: TGTGCCAGCAGGGTTGACAGGGGGGGCACTGAAGCTTTCTTT.

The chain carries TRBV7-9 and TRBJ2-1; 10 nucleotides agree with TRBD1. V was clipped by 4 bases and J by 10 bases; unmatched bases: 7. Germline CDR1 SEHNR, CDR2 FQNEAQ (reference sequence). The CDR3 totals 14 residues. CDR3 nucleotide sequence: TGTGCCAGCAGCTCCGGACAGGGGGAACGGGAGCAGTTCTTC. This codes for CASSSGQGEREQFF.

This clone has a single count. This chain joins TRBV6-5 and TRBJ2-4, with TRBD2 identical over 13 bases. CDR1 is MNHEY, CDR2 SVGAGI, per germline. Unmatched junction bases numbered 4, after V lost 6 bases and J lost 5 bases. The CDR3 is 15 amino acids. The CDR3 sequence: CASRLTSGGQNIQYF. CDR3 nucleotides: TGTGCCAGCAGGCTGACTAGCGGGGGGCAAAACATTCAGTACTTC.

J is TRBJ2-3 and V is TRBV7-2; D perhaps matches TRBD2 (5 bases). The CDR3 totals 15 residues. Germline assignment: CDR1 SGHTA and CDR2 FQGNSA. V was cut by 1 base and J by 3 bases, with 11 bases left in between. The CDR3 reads CASSLVLTGTDTQYF. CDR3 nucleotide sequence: TGTGCCAGCAGCTTAGTCTTAACGGGGACAGATACGCAGTATTTT.

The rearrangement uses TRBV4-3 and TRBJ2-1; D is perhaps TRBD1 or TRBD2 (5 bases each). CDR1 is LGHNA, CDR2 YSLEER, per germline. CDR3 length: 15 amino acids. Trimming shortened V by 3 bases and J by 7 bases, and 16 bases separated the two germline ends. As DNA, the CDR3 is TGCGCCAGCAGCCATGACCATTTGGGGACGAATGAGCAGTTCTTC. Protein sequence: CASSHDHLGTNEQFF.

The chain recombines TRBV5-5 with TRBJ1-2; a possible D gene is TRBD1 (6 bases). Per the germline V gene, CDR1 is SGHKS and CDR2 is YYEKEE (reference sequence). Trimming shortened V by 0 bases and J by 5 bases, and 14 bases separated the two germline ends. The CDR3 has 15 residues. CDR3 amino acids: CASSLAGGPRYGYTF. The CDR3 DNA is TGTGCCAGCAGCTTGGCGGGGGGGCCGAGGTATGGCTACACCTTC.

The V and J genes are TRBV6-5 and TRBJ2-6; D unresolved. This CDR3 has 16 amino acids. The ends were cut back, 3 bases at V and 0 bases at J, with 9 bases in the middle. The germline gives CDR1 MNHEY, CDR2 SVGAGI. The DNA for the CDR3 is TGTGCCAGCAGTTATAACCCTCTCTCTGGGGCCAACGTCCTGACTTTC. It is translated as CASSYNPLSGANVLTF.

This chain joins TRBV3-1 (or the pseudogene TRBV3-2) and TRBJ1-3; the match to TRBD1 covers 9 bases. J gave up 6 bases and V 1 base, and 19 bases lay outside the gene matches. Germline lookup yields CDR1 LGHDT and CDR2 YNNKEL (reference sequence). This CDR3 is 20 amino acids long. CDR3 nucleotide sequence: TGTGCCAGCAGCCAAGCGCCCCGGGACAGGGTCCCGCGGTCGTTAAACACCATATATTTT. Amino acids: CASSQAPRDRVPRSLNTIYF.

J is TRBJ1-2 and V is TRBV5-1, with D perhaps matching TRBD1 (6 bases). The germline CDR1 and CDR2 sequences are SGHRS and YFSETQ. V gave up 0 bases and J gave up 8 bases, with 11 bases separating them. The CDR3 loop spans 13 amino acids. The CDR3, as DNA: TGCGCCAGCAGCTTGGTGTCAGGGGAAGGCTACACCTTC. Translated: CASSLVSGEGYTF.

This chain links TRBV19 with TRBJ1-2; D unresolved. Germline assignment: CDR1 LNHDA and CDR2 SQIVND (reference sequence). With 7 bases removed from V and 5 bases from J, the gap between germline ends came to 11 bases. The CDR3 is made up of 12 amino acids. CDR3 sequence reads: CASKRQSYGYTF. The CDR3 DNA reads TGTGCCAGTAAACGGCAGTCTTATGGCTACACCTTC.

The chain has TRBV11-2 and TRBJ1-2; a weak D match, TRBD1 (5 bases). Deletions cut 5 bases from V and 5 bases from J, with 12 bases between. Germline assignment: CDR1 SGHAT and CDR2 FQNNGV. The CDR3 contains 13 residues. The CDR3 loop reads CASSPLGGYGYTF. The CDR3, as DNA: TGTGCCAGCAGCCCACTTGGGGGGTATGGCTACACCTTC.

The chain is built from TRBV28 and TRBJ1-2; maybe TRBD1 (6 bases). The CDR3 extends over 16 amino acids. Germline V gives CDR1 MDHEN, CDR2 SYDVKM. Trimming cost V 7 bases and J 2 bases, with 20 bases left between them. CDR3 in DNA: TGTGCCAGCATCCGGCAGGGAAGTCAGGGGAACTATGGCTACACCTTC. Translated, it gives CASIRQGSQGNYGYTF.

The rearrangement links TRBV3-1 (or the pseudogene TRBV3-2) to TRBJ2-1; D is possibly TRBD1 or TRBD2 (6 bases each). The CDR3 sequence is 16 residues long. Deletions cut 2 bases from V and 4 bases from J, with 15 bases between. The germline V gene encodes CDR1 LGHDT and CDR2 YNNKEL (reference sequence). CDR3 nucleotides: TGTGCCAGCAGCCAATGGGGGGCCCAGGGGTACAATGAGCAGTTCTTC. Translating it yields CASSQWGAQGYNEQFF.

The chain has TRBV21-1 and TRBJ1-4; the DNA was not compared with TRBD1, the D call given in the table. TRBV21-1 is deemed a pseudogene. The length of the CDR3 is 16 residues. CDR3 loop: CASTLDSITTNEKLFF. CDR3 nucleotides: TGTGCCAGCACTCTGGACAGCATCACAACTAATGAAAAACTGTTTTTT.

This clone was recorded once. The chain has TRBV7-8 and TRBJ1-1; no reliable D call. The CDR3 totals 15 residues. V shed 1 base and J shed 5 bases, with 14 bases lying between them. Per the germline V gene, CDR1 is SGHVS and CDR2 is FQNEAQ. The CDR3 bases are TGTGCCAGCAGCTTAGATTCCCACCCGAATACTGAAGCTTTCTTT. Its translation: CASSLDSHPNTEAFF.

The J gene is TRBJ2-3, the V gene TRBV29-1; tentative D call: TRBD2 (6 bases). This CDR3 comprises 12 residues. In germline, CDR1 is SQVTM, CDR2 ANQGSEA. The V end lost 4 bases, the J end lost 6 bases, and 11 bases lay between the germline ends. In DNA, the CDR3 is TGCAGCGTTGGGAGGGAAGCGGATACGCAGTATTTT. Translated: CSVGREADTQYF.

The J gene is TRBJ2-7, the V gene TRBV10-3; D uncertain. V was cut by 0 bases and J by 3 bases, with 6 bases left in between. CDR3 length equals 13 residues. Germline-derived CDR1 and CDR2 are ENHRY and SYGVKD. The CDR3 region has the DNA TGTGCCATCAGTGAGTCCGGCAGCTACGAGCAGTACTTC. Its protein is CAISESGSYEQYF.

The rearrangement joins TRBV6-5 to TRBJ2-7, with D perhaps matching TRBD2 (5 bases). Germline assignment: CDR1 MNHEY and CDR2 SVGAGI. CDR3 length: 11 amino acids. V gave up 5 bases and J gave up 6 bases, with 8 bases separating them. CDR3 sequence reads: CASSLASEQYF. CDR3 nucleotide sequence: TGTGCCAGCAGTCTAGCCTCCGAGCAGTACTTC.

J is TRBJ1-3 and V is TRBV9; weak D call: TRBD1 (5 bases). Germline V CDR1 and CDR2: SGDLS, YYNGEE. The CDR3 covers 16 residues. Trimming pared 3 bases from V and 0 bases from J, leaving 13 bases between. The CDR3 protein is CASSAQGVNSGNTIYF. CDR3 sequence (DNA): TGTGCCAGCAGCGCTCAAGGGGTTAACTCTGGAAACACCATATATTTT.

This chain's CDR3 is CASSVPGQLYGYTF. The CDR3 DNA follows: TGTGCCAGCAGCGTACCGGGACAGCTCTATGGCTACACCTTC. V and J are TRBV5-5 and TRBJ1-2, with 7 bases lining up with TRBD1. Trimming cost V 4 bases and J 4 bases; bases outside gene matches: 7. There are 14 residues in the CDR3. Germline V gene lookup returns CDR1 SGHKS and CDR2 YYEKEE (reference sequence).

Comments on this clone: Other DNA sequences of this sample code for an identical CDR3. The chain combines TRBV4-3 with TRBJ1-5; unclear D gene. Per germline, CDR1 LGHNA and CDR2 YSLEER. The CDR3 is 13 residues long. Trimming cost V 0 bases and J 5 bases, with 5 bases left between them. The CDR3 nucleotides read TGCGCCAGCAGCCAAGATAGAGATCAGCCCCAGCATTTT. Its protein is CASSQDRDQPQHF.

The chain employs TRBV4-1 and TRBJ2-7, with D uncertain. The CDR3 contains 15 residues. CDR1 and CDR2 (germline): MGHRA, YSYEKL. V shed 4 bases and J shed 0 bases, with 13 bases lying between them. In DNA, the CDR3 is TGCGCCAGCAGCCCCTCCCCGGGTAGCTCCTACGAGCAGTACTTC. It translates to CASSPSPGSSYEQYF.

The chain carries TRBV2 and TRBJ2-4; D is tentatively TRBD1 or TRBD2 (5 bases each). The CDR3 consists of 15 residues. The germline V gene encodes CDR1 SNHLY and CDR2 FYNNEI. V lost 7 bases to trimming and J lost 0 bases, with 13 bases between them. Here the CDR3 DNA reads TGTGCCAGCAAAGAAGCCGGGACAGCCAAAAACATTCAGTACTTC. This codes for CASKEAGTAKNIQYF.

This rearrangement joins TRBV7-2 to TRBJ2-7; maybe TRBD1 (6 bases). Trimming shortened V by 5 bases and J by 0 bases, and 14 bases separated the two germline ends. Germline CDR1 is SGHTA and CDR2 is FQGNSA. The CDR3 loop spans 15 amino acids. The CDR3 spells CASSPTTGPSYEQYF. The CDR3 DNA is TGTGCCAGCAGCCCAACCACAGGGCCCTCCTACGAGCAGTACTTC. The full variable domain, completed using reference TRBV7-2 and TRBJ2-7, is GAGVSQSPSNKVTEKGKDVELRCDPISGHTALYWYRQSLGQGLEFLIYFQGNSAPDKSGLPSDRFSAERTGGSVSTLTIQRTQQEDSAVYLCASSPTTGPSYEQYFGPGTRLTVT.